This TCR beta chain was recovered during a study of OX40 agonist ivuxolimab in advanced cancers. Study summary: Patients took ivuxolimab, an agonistic anti-OX40 (CD134) antibody. Hepatocellular carcinoma, melanoma, renal cell or head and neck cancer was diagnosed in the dose-escalation patients. General observations from the study: Those patients achieving a partial response at 0.1-3.0 mg/kg showed among the lowest clonal expansion. CD4+ and CD8+ blood T cells expanded clonally by week 6 at 0.1 to 3.0 mg/kg.

Assay used: immunoSEQ multiplex PCR; TCRdb lists only in-frame clones, some missing. Of roughly 62,000 clones listed, approximately 86% are singletons. Trimming took 5 bases from V and 0 from J, leaving 19 bases between them. The CDR3 is made up of 17 amino acids. CDR1 and CDR2 from the germline V gene are SGHVS and FNYEAQ. On this clone: Its antigen remains unknown.

This chain joins TRBV7-6 and TRBJ2-5, with D maybe TRBD2 (5 bases). This TCR was sampled from an adult with an advanced solid tumor such as melanoma, head and neck, liver or kidney cancer. Sample: CD4+ or CD8+ T cells sorted from blood, taken in a trial of the OX40 agonist ivuxolimab. The CDR3 nucleotides read TGTGCCAGCAGCCTAACTAGTCCCGGCCGGTACCAAGAGACCCAGTACTTC. Translation gives CASSLTSPGRYQETQYF.